Presented here are 3 T cell receptor beta chains from one specimen sequenced in a study of cytomegalovirus exposure and HLA in healthy donors. PCR involved 60 Vbeta and 13 Jbeta primers. The repertoire was sequenced with immunoSEQ multiplex PCR; TCRdb's copy has only in-frame clones and lacks some. This table has 150,000 or so clones, 75% to 85% appearing once. Input material: PBMCs. These TCRs come from a man aged 50 to 59 in good health and CMV-seropositive.

V and J are TRBV6-1 and TRBJ2-2; possibly TRBD1 for D (6 bases). V lost 6 bases and J 0 bases, leaving 11 bases between the germline ends. The CDR3 contains 15 residues. Germline CDR1 and CDR2: MNHNS and SASEGT. CDR3 loop: CASSRDTANTGELFF. The CDR3 region has the DNA TGTGCCAGCAGCAGGGACACCGCGAACACCGGGGAGCTGTTTTTT.

V and J are TRBV6-6 and TRBJ2-3; 8 nucleotides align to TRBD1. Losses at the gene ends were 6 bases for V and 4 bases for J; bases not matched to a gene: 6. The CDR3 runs to 14 residues. The germline V gene has CDR1 MNHNY and CDR2 SVGAGI (reference sequence). The CDR3 region is CASRHGQGADTQYF. In nucleotides, the CDR3 is TGTGCCAGCAGGCATGGACAGGGTGCAGATACGCAGTATTTT.

The V gene is TRBV30, the J gene TRBJ1-1; D is possibly TRBD1 (5 bases). This CDR3 is built from 14 residues. Germline loops: CDR1 GTSNPN, CDR2 SVGIG (reference sequence). With 1 base removed from V and 6 bases from J, the gap between germline ends came to 15 bases. The CDR3 region is CAWSGGDLRPEAFF. In DNA form, the CDR3 reads TGTGCCTGGAGTGGGGGGGACCTTCGGCCTGAAGCTTTCTTT.